This T cell receptor (beta chain) was captured in a study of T cell repertoires in cytomegalovirus infection (dated by TCRdb to between 2019 and 2020). In terms of the full investigation: Donor HLA type was relevant to the analysis, because carriage of CMV infection together with the matching HLA type was indicated by public TCR beta signatures.

Beyond this particular receptor, the publication reports: The ex vivo response was dominated by HLA-C-restricted CMV-specific TCR beta clonotypes, which also provided the single most frequent clonotype in two of eight donors. Cumulative frequency of public TCR beta family members discriminated carriers of CMV infection plus the relevant HLA type in this cohort and an independent approximately 350-donor cohort.

This clonotype was recorded a few times. There is no known antigen for this receptor. The sample holds no much larger clone one base away, and base qualities are not on file. Sequencing was performed on an Illumina HiSeq 1500. The raw public data were reprocessed by TCRdb itself: fastp quality trimming at Q25, MiXCR clonotype calling, in-frame beta chains only. Each CDR3 protein appears once, grouped with its most common genes and DNA. This sample is represented by about 190,000 distinct CDR3 sequences; roughly 9.8% of them were singletons. The ten largest clones take up about 4.2% of the sample. Counted from cysteine to phenylalanine, this CDR3 has 17 amino acids. The only DNA kept is the CDR3, 51 bases in frame from the first base. The germline V gene yields SGHTA for CDR1 and FQGNSA for CDR2. V and J are truncated by 1 base and 0 bases respectively, leaving an intervening sequence of 15 bases.

The sequence was obtained from a human donor in good health (CMV status not recorded). Some clones in this sample may be carry-over from other donors' samples. Recombination connected TRBV7-2 to TRBJ2-5, with the D gene possibly TRBD1 or TRBD2, each one fitting 5 bases. The specimen was PBMCs. The CDR3 protein: CASSLGGIVGDQETQYF. The DNA is TGTGCCAGCAGCTTAGGGGGCATAGTGGGGGACCAAGAGACCCAGTACTTC.